Reported below is one TCR beta chain. Its antigen is undetermined. CDR3 size: 15 residues. V dropped 0 bases and J dropped 2 bases, with 11 bases sitting between them. The germline gives CDR1 SGHDN, CDR2 FVKESK. The PCR was carried out with 60 Vbeta primers and 13 Jbeta primers. TCRdb's copy holds only in-frame clones and misses some; the assay was immunoSEQ multiplex PCR. The sample holds some 180,000 clones, about four fifths seen once. These data are taken from a study of cytomegalovirus exposure and HLA in healthy donors. Overall study results and limits: In an earlier analysis, most TCR beta V segments were productive about 87% or about 30% of the time.

The gene calls are TRBV14 and TRBJ2-7; D might be TRBD1 (5 bases). The sequence came from a woman younger than 45 in good health and CMV-seronegative. The sequenced material came from PBMCs. CDR3 in DNA: TGTGCCAGCAGCCAAGAAACAGGCCTCGCCTACGAGCAGTACTTC. Translated, it gives CASSQETGLAYEQYF.